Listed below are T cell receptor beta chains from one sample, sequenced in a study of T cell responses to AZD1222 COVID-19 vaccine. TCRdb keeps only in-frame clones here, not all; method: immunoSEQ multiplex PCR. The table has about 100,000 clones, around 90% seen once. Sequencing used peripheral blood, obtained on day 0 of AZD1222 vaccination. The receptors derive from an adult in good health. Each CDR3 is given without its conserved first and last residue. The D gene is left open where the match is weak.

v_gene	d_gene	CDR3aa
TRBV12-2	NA	ASRIDRVNEQY
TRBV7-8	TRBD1	ASSEPTGGRAEAF
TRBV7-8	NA	ASSLAGIPIRDYGYT
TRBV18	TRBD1	ASSFDRDGTQPQH
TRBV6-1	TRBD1	ASSEAGTGMSYT
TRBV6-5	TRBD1	ASRRDRTGINEQF
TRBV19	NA	ASLAARGLNYGYT
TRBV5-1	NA	ASSLGQATYEQY
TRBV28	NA	ASSPGTDQPQH
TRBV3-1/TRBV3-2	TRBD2	ASSQGRSASGFRETQY
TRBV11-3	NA	ASSLDLTGSEQY
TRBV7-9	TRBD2	ASSHSGGAYEQY
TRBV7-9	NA	ASSLAVGYGYT
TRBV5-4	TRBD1	ASSSYRGSYEQY
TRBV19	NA	ASSILRAEGYT
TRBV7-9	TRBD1	ASSPRTGGAYEQY
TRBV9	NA	ASSPDSGLPEQY
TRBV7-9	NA	ASSHPSGGLGEAF
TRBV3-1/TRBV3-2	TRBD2	ASEGRANTGELF
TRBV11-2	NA	ASSLGVNYGYT
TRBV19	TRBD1	ASSLGQGALEQY
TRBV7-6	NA	ASSHRDMNTGELF
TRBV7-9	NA	ASSFLGGYT
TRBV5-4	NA	ASSRDVGEAF
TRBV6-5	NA	ASSGGGGRGTQY
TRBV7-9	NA	ASHDPNYGYT
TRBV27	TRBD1	ATSFGTGLNTEAF
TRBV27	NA	ASRTTQTTGELF
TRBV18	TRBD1	ASSPPTGSGGYT
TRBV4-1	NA	ASSQTGTSSYEQY
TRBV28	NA	ASSLSQNTDTQY
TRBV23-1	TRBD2	ASSRREDSGSRTGELF
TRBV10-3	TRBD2	AISGTSGSNEQF
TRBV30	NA	AWNTIILRKANYGYT
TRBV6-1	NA	ASSDRTAYFSPLH
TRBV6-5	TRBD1	ASSTPDRGFTEAF
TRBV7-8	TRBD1	ASSLTIPSGDRGRGCPY
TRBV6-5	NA	ASVRGRDYGYT
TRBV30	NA	AWTMGTYGYT
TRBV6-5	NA	ASSYSIRSGNTIY
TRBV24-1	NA	ATSGDTEAF
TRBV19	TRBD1	ASSIDGQAHGGNTIY
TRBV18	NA	ASSPPSVREAF
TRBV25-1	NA	ASSEYGTALYGYT
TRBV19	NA	ASSKGFGTEAF
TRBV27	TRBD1	ASSLRQGHTDTQY
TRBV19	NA	ASSGTVTDTQY
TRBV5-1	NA	ASSLGGTTNTGELF
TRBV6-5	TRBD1	ASRQTGSSGGYT
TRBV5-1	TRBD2	ASSTAGGTDTQY
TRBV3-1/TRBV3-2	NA	ASSQDGTRGEQY
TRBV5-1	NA	ASSLTGLINYGYT
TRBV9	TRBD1	ASSVSGQGYGYT
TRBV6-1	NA	ASSEGGRQPQH
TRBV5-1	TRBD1	ASSYRGRNTEAF
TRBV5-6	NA	ASSFLGRLYGYT
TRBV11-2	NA	ASSSSNSYNSPLH